These T cell receptor beta chains were read from a single sample in a study of blood T cell repertoires in COVID-19. Assay used: immunoSEQ multiplex PCR; TCRdb lists only in-frame clones, some missing. The sample carries some 48,000 clones, under 95% recorded once. The sequenced material came from peripheral blood. Every receptor here comes from a man between 65 and 80 years old with active COVID-19. Each CDR3 is given with its conserved first and last residue. Fields, in order: CDR3 length, D gene, J gene, V gene, clone size, CDR3 DNA, CDR3 protein. A D gene is named only where the DNA matches it firmly. A row's size may be missing; if present it is once, few, many or a size class.

len: 16; d_gene: NA; j_gene: TRBJ1-1; v_gene: TRBV28; abundance: NA; CDR3nt: TGTGCCAGCAGTTCGTCCGGCGCCCTAGGCGGCACTGAAGCTTTCTTT; CDR3aa: CASSSSGALGGTEAFF
len: 14; d_gene: TRBD1; j_gene: TRBJ1-6; v_gene: TRBV6-6; abundance: NA; CDR3nt: TGTGCCAGCACCCCAGGACAGGGGCGTTCACCCCTCCACTTT; CDR3aa: CASTPGQGRSPLHF
len: 12; d_gene: NA; j_gene: TRBJ2-5; v_gene: TRBV20-1; abundance: NA; CDR3nt: TGCAGTGCTAGTCGGACTTTAGTAGGCCAGTACTTC; CDR3aa: CSASRTLVGQYF
len: 13; d_gene: NA; j_gene: TRBJ1-4; v_gene: TRBV6-5; abundance: NA; CDR3nt: TGTGCCAGCCGACAGGCAACTAATGAAAAACTGTTTTTT; CDR3aa: CASRQATNEKLFF
len: 17; d_gene: NA; j_gene: TRBJ1-5; v_gene: TRBV19; abundance: NA; CDR3nt: TGTGCCAGTAGTATAGTGAGAGGTTTGAAGGGCAATCAGCCCCAGCATTTT; CDR3aa: CASSIVRGLKGNQPQHF
len: 15; d_gene: NA; j_gene: TRBJ1-1; v_gene: TRBV3-1/TRBV3-2; abundance: NA; CDR3nt: TGTGCCAGCAGATACAGGTCGGGAGGGAACACTGAAGCTTTCTTT; CDR3aa: CASRYRSGGNTEAFF
len: 15; d_gene: NA; j_gene: TRBJ1-1; v_gene: TRBV7-3; abundance: NA; CDR3nt: TGTGCCAGCAGCTTAAATCCAGGGTGGGAAACTGAAGCTTTCTTT; CDR3aa: CASSLNPGWETEAFF
len: 13; d_gene: NA; j_gene: TRBJ1-1; v_gene: TRBV6-2/TRBV6-3; abundance: NA; CDR3nt: TGTGCCAGCAGTACCTACGGGGGGACTGAAGCTTTCTTT; CDR3aa: CASSTYGGTEAFF
len: 16; d_gene: TRBD2; j_gene: TRBJ2-7; v_gene: TRBV4-2; abundance: NA; CDR3nt: TGTGCCAGCAGCCAAGAGCCAGGACTAGGGTCCTACGAGCAGTACTTC; CDR3aa: CASSQEPGLGSYEQYF
len: 15; d_gene: NA; j_gene: TRBJ1-6; v_gene: TRBV7-9; abundance: NA; CDR3nt: TGTGCCAGCAGCGCCGGAGGGACTAATAATTCACCCCTCCACTTT; CDR3aa: CASSAGGTNNSPLHF
len: 13; d_gene: NA; j_gene: TRBJ1-1; v_gene: TRBV6-2/TRBV6-3; abundance: NA; CDR3nt: TGTGCCAGCAGTCCCAGGGTATACACTGAAGCTTTCTTT; CDR3aa: CASSPRVYTEAFF
len: 14; d_gene: TRBD2; j_gene: TRBJ2-7; v_gene: TRBV28; abundance: NA; CDR3nt: TGTGCCAGTAGTAGGACTAGCGGCCACTACGAGCAGTACTTC; CDR3aa: CASSRTSGHYEQYF
len: 14; d_gene: NA; j_gene: TRBJ1-5; v_gene: TRBV27; abundance: NA; CDR3nt: TGTGCCAGCAGAAACGCGGGGGGCAATCAGCCCCAGCATTTT; CDR3aa: CASRNAGGNQPQHF
len: 15; d_gene: NA; j_gene: TRBJ1-2; v_gene: TRBV19; abundance: NA; CDR3nt: TGTGCCAGTAGTCCAACCAGGGGCTTTAACTATGGCTACACCTTC; CDR3aa: CASSPTRGFNYGYTF
len: 16; d_gene: TRBD2; j_gene: TRBJ2-2; v_gene: TRBV19; abundance: NA; CDR3nt: TGTGCCAGTAGTACACTGATAGCGGGAGAGGCCGGGGAGCTGTTTTTT; CDR3aa: CASSTLIAGEAGELFF
len: 14; d_gene: NA; j_gene: TRBJ2-2; v_gene: TRBV7-7; abundance: NA; CDR3nt: TGTGCCAGCAGCTTACTTCTCGGCACCGGGGAGCTGTTTTTT; CDR3aa: CASSLLLGTGELFF
len: 10; d_gene: NA; j_gene: TRBJ1-4; v_gene: TRBV19; abundance: once; CDR3nt: TGTGCCACCCGTAATGAAAAACTGTTTTTT; CDR3aa: CATRNEKLFF
len: 15; d_gene: TRBD2; j_gene: TRBJ2-7; v_gene: TRBV15; abundance: NA; CDR3nt: TGTGCCACCAGCTCCCCGGGACTAGCTACCTACGAGCAGTACTTC; CDR3aa: CATSSPGLATYEQYF
len: 18; d_gene: NA; j_gene: TRBJ1-5; v_gene: TRBV21-1; abundance: NA; CDR3nt: TGTGCCAGCAGCAAAGGGGGACAGGGGGCCCCTAGCAATCAGCCCCAGCATTTT; CDR3aa: CASSKGGQGAPSNQPQHF
len: 15; d_gene: TRBD1; j_gene: TRBJ1-2; v_gene: TRBV18; abundance: once; CDR3nt: TGTGCCAGCTCACTTCACCGGGACAGGGTATATGGCTACACCTTC; CDR3aa: CASSLHRDRVYGYTF
len: 16; d_gene: NA; j_gene: TRBJ1-4; v_gene: TRBV4-2; abundance: once; CDR3nt: TGTGCCAGCAGCCAAGGGACGACAGGCACTAATGAAAAACTGTTTTTT; CDR3aa: CASSQGTTGTNEKLFF
len: 16; d_gene: NA; j_gene: TRBJ2-3; v_gene: TRBV4-3; abundance: NA; CDR3nt: TGCGCCAGCAGCCACCGAGCTAAGTCGCACGGGGATACGCAGTATTTT; CDR3aa: CASSHRAKSHGDTQYF
len: 15; d_gene: NA; j_gene: TRBJ2-1; v_gene: TRBV18; abundance: NA; CDR3nt: TGTGCCAGCTCACTAGCGAGGAGCTCCTACAATGAGCAGTTCTTC; CDR3aa: CASSLARSSYNEQFF
len: 15; d_gene: NA; j_gene: TRBJ1-6; v_gene: TRBV28; abundance: NA; CDR3nt: TGTGCCAGTAGGGGGTCGAGCTCCTATAATTCACCCCTCCACTTT; CDR3aa: CASRGSSSYNSPLHF
len: 16; d_gene: NA; j_gene: TRBJ2-3; v_gene: TRBV7-9; abundance: NA; CDR3nt: TGTGCCAGCAGCTCATTTGGGTCCGGGAGTACAGATACGCAGTATTTT; CDR3aa: CASSSFGSGSTDTQYF
len: 14; d_gene: NA; j_gene: TRBJ1-3; v_gene: TRBV9; abundance: once; CDR3nt: TGTGCCAGCAGCGCAGGGGTGTCTGGAAACACCATATATTTT; CDR3aa: CASSAGVSGNTIYF